The 6 T cell receptor beta chains presented below share a single source sample, sequenced in a study of T cells after yellow fever vaccination. TCRdb itself ran the 5' RACE reads through MiXCR, one entry per CDR3 protein. The table includes 550,000 to 750,000 distinct CDR3 sequences, about 14% detected once. The input for sequencing was PBMCs, taken on the day of the yellow fever booster vaccination. The source of these receptors is a man under 40 who received the YFV17D yellow fever vaccine.

V is TRBV11-3 and J is TRBJ2-3, with no clear D. This CDR3 region has 14 residues. Germline V gives CDR1 SGHNT, CDR2 YENEEA. V dropped 2 bases and J dropped 0 bases, with 6 bases sitting between them. The CDR3 is CASSLLDSTDTQYF. CDR3 in DNA: TGTGCCAGCAGCTTATTGGATAGCACAGATACGCAGTATTTT.

The V and J genes are TRBV23-1 and TRBJ2-1; D is unclear. TRBV23-1 is an ORF; its function is uncertain. Trimming took 0 bases from V and 6 from J, leaving 12 bases between them. The CDR3 length is 15 residues. CDR3 sequence: CASSQSGLVGNEQFF. The CDR3 DNA follows: TGCGCCAGCAGTCAATCGGGTCTAGTCGGCAATGAGCAGTTCTTC.

This clonotype was seen only once. The gene calls are TRBV20-1 and TRBJ2-2; TRBD2 agrees at 10 bases. Trimming took 2 bases from V and 4 from J; bases not matched to a gene: 1. Germline CDR1 is DFQATT and CDR2 is SNEGSKA (reference sequence). This CDR3 has 14 amino acids. CDR3 protein: CSARWTSGTGELFF. In nucleotides, the CDR3 is TGCAGTGCTAGATGGACTAGCGGCACCGGGGAGCTGTTTTTT.

The rearrangement joins TRBV18 to TRBJ2-1; 12 bases align to TRBD2. Trimming at V came to 1 base and at J to 7 bases, leaving 5 bases not matched to a gene. CDR1 and CDR2 (germline): KGHSH, LQKENI. The CDR3 is 16 residues long. CDR3 in amino acids: CASSPRLAGEGNEQFF. DNA for the CDR3: TGTGCCAGCTCACCACGACTAGCGGGAGAGGGGAATGAGCAGTTCTTC.

This clonotype was seen only a few times. This sequence joins TRBV29-1 and TRBJ1-2; D is unresolved. The CDR3 has 15 amino acids. Trimming shortened V by 7 bases and J by 0 bases, and 18 bases separated the two germline ends. Per germline, CDR1 SQVTM and CDR2 ANQGSEA. The CDR3 spells CSAHPGQAANYGYTF. Here the CDR3 DNA reads TGCAGCGCCCACCCTGGCCAGGCCGCTAACTATGGCTACACCTTC.

The chain links TRBV3-1 to TRBJ1-4; D unclear. Between the trimmed V and J ends, which lost 5 bases and 7 bases, there was a span of 8 bases. The CDR3 has 12 amino acids. Per the germline V gene, CDR1 is LGHDT and CDR2 is YNNKEL (reference sequence). CDR3 in amino acids: CASSARSEKLFF. The CDR3 DNA sequence: TGTGCCAGCAGCGCGAGGTCTGAAAAACTGTTTTTT.